This paragraph reports one T cell receptor (beta chain). This sample stems from a study of T cell changes during pregnancy in multiple sclerosis. The method was immunoSEQ multiplex PCR; TCRdb's version includes in-frame clones alone and lacks a portion of them. The data hold about 74,000 clones, with roughly nine tenths observed a single time. Trimming shortened V by 4 bases and J by 4 bases, and 9 bases separated the two germline ends. Germline-derived CDR1 and CDR2 are LNHDA and SQIVND (reference sequence). The CDR3 sequence is 13 residues long. This TCR was sampled from a female donor with multiple sclerosis, enrolled in a pregnancy study. This rearrangement joins TRBV19 to TRBJ2-3; D possibly corresponds to TRBD2 (6 bases). Specimen: peripheral blood, collected before pregnancy. The CDR3: CASSRREADTQYF. CDR3 nucleotide sequence: TGTGCCAGTAGTAGGAGGGAAGCAGATACGCAGTATTTT.